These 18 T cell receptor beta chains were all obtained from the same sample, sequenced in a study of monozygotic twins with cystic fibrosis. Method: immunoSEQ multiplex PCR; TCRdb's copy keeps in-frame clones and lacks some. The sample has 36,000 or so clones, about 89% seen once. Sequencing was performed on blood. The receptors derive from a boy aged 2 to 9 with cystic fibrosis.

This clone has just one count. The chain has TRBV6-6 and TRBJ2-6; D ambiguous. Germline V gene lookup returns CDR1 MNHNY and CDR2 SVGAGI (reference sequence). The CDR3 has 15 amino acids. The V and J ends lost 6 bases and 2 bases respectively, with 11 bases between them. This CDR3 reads CASSPTGTGANVLTF. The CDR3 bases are TGTGCCAGCAGCCCGACCGGAACTGGGGCCAACGTCCTGACTTTC.

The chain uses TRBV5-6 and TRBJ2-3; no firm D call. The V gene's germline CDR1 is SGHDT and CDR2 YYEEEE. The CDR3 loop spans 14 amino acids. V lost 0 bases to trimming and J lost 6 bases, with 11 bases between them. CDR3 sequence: CASSLGLRGDTQYF. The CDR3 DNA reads TGTGCCAGCAGCTTGGGCTTACGTGGGGATACGCAGTATTTT. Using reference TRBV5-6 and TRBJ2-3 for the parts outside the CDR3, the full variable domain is DAGVTQSPTHLIKTRGQQVTLRCSPKSGHDTVSWYQQALGQGPQFIFQYYEEEERQRGNFPDRFSGHQFPNYSSELNVNALLLGDSALYLCASSLGLRGDTQYFGPGTRLTVL.

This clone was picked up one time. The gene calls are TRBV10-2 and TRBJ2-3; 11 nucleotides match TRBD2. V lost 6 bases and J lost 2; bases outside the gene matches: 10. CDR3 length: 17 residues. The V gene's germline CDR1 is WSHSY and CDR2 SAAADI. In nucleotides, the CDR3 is TGCGCCAGCAGGGAAAATTATAGCGGGGGGGACACAGATACGCAGTATTTT. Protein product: CASRENYSGGDTDTQYF.

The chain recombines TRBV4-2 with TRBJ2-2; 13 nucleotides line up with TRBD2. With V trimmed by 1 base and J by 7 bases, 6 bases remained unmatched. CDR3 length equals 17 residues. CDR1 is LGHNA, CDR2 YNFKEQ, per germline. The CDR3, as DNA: TGTGCCAGCAGCCAAGTGTCACTAGCGGGGGGGTACGGGGAGCTGTTTTTT. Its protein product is CASSQVSLAGGYGELFF.

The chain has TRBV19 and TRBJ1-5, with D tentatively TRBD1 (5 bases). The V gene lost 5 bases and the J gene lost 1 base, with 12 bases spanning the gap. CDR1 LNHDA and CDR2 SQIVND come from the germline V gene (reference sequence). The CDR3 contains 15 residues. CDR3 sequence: CASSQGTRSNQPQHF. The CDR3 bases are TGTGCCAGTAGTCAAGGGACCCGGAGCAATCAGCCCCAGCATTTT. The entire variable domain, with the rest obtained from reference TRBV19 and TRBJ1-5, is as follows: DGGITQSPKYLFRKEGQNVTLSCEQNLNHDAMYWYRQDPGQGLRLIYYSQIVNDFQKGDIAEGYSVSREKKESFPLTVTSAQKNPTAFYLCASSQGTRSNQPQHFGDGTRLSIL.

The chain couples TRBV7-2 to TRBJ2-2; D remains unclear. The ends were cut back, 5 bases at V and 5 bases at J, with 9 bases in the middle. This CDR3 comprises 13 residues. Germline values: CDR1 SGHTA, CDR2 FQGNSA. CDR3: CASSAPFTGELFF. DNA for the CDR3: TGTGCCAGCAGCGCACCTTTTACCGGGGAGCTGTTTTTT. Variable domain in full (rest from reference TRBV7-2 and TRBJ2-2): GAGVSQSPSNKVTEKGKDVELRCDPISGHTALYWYRQSLGQGLEFLIYFQGNSAPDKSGLPSDRFSAERTGGSVSTLTIQRTQQEDSAVYLCASSAPFTGELFFGEGSRLTVL.

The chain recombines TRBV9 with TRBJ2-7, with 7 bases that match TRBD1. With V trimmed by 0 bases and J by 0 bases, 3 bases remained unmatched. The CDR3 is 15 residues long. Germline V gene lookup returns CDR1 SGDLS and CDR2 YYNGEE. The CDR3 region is CASSVGWDSSYEQYF. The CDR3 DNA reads TGTGCCAGCAGCGTAGGGTGGGACAGCTCCTACGAGCAGTACTTC.

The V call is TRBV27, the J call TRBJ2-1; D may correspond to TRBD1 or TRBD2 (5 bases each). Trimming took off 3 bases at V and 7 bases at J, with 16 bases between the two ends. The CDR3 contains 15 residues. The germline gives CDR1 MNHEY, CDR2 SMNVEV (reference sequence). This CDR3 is CASSLRTGLVNEQFF. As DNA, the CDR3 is TGTGCCAGCAGTTTGCGTACGGGGCTGGTGAATGAGCAGTTCTTC.

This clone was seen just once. This CDR3 reads CASSLAGPSSGNTIYF. The CDR3 DNA is TGTGCCAGCAGCTTAGCGGGGCCGAGCTCTGGAAACACCATATATTTT. The rearrangement uses TRBV7-2 and TRBJ1-3; D is perhaps TRBD1 (5 bases). CDR3 size: 16 residues. In germline, CDR1 is SGHTA, CDR2 FQGNSA. Trimming left V 0 bases short and J 0 bases short, with 9 bases between.

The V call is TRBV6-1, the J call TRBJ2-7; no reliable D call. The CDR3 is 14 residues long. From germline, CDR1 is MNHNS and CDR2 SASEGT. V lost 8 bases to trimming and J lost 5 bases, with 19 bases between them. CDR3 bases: TGTGCCAGCCTACCGGGCAGTACGCTTAACGAGCAGTACTTC. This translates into CASLPGSTLNEQYF.

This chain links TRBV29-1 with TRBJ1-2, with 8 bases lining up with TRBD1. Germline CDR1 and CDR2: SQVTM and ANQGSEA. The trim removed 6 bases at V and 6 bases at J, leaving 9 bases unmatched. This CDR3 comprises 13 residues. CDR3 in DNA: TGCAGCGTATTCCCGGGACAGGAGAATGGCTACACCTTC. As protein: CSVFPGQENGYTF.

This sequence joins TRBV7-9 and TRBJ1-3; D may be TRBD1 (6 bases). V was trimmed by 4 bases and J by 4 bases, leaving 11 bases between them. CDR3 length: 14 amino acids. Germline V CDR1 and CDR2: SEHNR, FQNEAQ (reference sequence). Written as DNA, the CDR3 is TGTGCCAGCAGCTCTACAGGGCCCGGAAACACCATATATTTT. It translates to CASSSTGPGNTIYF.

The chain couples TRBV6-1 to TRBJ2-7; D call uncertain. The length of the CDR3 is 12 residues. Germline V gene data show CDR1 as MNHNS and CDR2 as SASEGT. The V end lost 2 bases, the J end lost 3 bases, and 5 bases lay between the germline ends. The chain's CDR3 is CASSEQNYEQYF. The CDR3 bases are TGTGCCAGCAGTGAACAAAACTACGAGCAGTACTTC.

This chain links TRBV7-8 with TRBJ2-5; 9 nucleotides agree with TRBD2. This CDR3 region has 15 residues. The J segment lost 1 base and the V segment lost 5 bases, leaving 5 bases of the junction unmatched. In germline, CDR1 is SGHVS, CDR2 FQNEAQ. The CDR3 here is CASSLRAGGQETQYF. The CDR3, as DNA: TGTGCCAGCAGCCTCAGAGCGGGGGGCCAAGAGACCCAGTACTTC.

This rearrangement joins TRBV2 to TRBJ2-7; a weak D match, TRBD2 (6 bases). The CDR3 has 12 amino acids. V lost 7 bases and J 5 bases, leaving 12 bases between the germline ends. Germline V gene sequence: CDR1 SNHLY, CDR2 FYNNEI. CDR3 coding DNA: TGTGCCAGCATGCAGTGGGGGGACGAGCAGTACTTC. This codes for CASMQWGDEQYF.

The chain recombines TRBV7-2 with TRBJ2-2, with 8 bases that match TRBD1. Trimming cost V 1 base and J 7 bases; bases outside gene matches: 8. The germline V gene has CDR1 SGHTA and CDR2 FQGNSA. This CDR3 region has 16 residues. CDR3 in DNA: TGTGCCAGCAGCTTAGGAGGCAGGGGGCAGAGCGGGGAGCTGTTTTTT. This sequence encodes CASSLGGRGQSGELFF.

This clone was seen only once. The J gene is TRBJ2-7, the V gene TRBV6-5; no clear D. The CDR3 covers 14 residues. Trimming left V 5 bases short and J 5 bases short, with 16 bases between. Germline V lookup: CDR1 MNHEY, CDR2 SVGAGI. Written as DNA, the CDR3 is TGTGCCAGCAGTCACAAAGCACGTACCGACGAGCAGTACTTC. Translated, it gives CASSHKARTDEQYF.

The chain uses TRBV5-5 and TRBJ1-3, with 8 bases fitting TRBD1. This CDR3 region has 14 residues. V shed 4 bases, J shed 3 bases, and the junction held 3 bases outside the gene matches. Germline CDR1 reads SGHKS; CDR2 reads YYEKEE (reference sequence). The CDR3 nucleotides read TGTGCCAGCAGCATAGACAGGGGTGGAAACACCATATATTTT. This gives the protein CASSIDRGGNTIYF.